The rows below give T cell receptor beta chains drawn from one sample of a study of shared clonotypes between healthy human individuals. This table comes from immunoSEQ multiplex PCR, and its TCRdb copy is limited to in-frame clones, with some not included. The sample holds about 480,000 clones, about four fifths seen once. The sequenced material came from PBMCs. The receptors here all came from a woman aged 40 to 49 in good health. Some clones in this sample may be carry-over from other donors' samples. The CDR3 runs from the conserved cysteine through the conserved F or W. A D gene is named only where the DNA matches it firmly. Clone size is shown for a subset of rows, as once, few, many or a class of expanded clone.

CDR3 length: 12; V gene: TRBV28; clone size: NA; D gene: NA; J gene: TRBJ2-3; CDR3 protein: CASSFSLDTQYF; CDR3 DNA: TGTGCCAGCAGTTTTTCATTGGATACGCAGTATTTT
CDR3 length: 14; V gene: TRBV6-4; clone size: NA; D gene: NA; J gene: TRBJ1-4; CDR3 protein: CASSDGPGGEKLFF; CDR3 DNA: TGTGCCAGCAGTGACGGACCTGGCGGCGAAAAACTGTTTTTT
CDR3 length: 14; V gene: TRBV11-3; clone size: NA; D gene: TRBD2; J gene: TRBJ2-7; CDR3 protein: CASSLGLAGVEQYF; CDR3 DNA: TGTGCCAGCAGCTTAGGACTAGCGGGAGTCGAGCAGTACTTC
CDR3 length: 13; V gene: TRBV2; clone size: few; D gene: NA; J gene: TRBJ1-1; CDR3 protein: CASSETSVGVAFF; CDR3 DNA: TGTGCCAGCAGTGAAACCTCCGTGGGGGTAGCTTTCTTT
CDR3 length: 12; V gene: TRBV28; clone size: NA; D gene: NA; J gene: TRBJ2-1; CDR3 protein: CASRRGRVEQFF; CDR3 DNA: TGTGCCAGCAGGCGGGGTCGGGTTGAGCAGTTCTTC
CDR3 length: 14; V gene: TRBV4-2; clone size: once; D gene: TRBD1; J gene: TRBJ1-2; CDR3 protein: CASSLDREVYGYTF; CDR3 DNA: TGTGCCAGCAGCTTGGACAGGGAGGTCTATGGCTACACCTTC
CDR3 length: 13; V gene: TRBV28; clone size: NA; D gene: NA; J gene: TRBJ1-2; CDR3 protein: CASSTSIGYGYTF; CDR3 DNA: TGTGCCAGCAGCACATCGATCGGCTATGGCTACACCTTC
CDR3 length: 14; V gene: TRBV6-1; clone size: NA; D gene: NA; J gene: TRBJ1-2; CDR3 protein: CASSEAGDTRAGRF; CDR3 DNA: TGTGCCAGCAGTGAAGCGGGGGACACCAGGGCCGGTCGCTTC
CDR3 length: 17; V gene: TRBV5-1; clone size: NA; D gene: TRBD2; J gene: TRBJ2-5; CDR3 protein: CASYALAGAGNQETQYF; CDR3 DNA: TGCGCCAGCTACGCTCTAGCGGGAGCCGGGAATCAAGAGACCCAGTACTTC
CDR3 length: 16; V gene: TRBV7-2; clone size: NA; D gene: NA; J gene: TRBJ1-5; CDR3 protein: CASSSLGGLGNQPQHF; CDR3 DNA: TGTGCCAGCAGCTCCCTGGGGGGTTTGGGCAATCAGCCCCAGCATTTT
CDR3 length: 14; V gene: TRBV9; clone size: NA; D gene: TRBD2; J gene: TRBJ2-7; CDR3 protein: CASSVLAGSYEQYF; CDR3 DNA: TGTGCCAGCAGCGTACTAGCGGGCTCCTACGAGCAGTACTTC
CDR3 length: 12; V gene: TRBV6-6; clone size: NA; D gene: TRBD2; J gene: TRBJ2-7; CDR3 protein: CASRNGLAEWYF; CDR3 DNA: TGTGCCAGCAGGAACGGACTAGCCGAGTGGTACTTC
CDR3 length: 15; V gene: TRBV5-4; clone size: NA; D gene: TRBD1; J gene: TRBJ1-5; CDR3 protein: CASSEGQGAHQPQHF; CDR3 DNA: TGTGCCAGCAGTGAAGGACAGGGGGCTCATCAGCCCCAGCATTTT
CDR3 length: 14; V gene: TRBV5-1; clone size: NA; D gene: NA; J gene: TRBJ2-7; CDR3 protein: CASSLSQGSYEQYF; CDR3 DNA: TGCGCCAGCAGCTTAAGTCAGGGGTCCTACGAGCAGTACTTC
CDR3 length: 13; V gene: TRBV9; clone size: NA; D gene: NA; J gene: TRBJ2-3; CDR3 protein: CASTLGSTDTQYF; CDR3 DNA: TGTGCCAGCACCCTGGGTAGCACAGATACGCAGTATTTT
CDR3 length: 13; V gene: TRBV18; clone size: few; D gene: TRBD2; J gene: TRBJ2-1; CDR3 protein: CASSREVDNEQFF; CDR3 DNA: TGTGCCAGCTCGCGGGAGGTTGACAATGAGCAGTTCTTC
CDR3 length: 14; V gene: TRBV29-1; clone size: NA; D gene: NA; J gene: TRBJ2-7; CDR3 protein: CSVEDSQGLNEQYF; CDR3 DNA: TGCAGCGTTGAAGATAGCCAGGGACTCAACGAGCAGTACTTC
CDR3 length: 17; V gene: TRBV25-1; clone size: few; D gene: NA; J gene: TRBJ1-2; CDR3 protein: CASAPATSGRANYGYTF; CDR3 DNA: TGTGCCAGCGCCCCTGCGACTTCTGGAAGGGCTAACTATGGCTACACCTTC
CDR3 length: 12; V gene: TRBV7-9; clone size: few; D gene: NA; J gene: TRBJ2-2; CDR3 protein: CASSLETGELFF; CDR3 DNA: TGTGCCAGCAGCTTAGAAACCGGGGAGCTGTTTTTT
CDR3 length: 14; V gene: TRBV28; clone size: NA; D gene: NA; J gene: TRBJ1-1; CDR3 protein: CASRGSTSYTEAFF; CDR3 DNA: TGTGCCAGCAGGGGCTCGACATCTTACACTGAAGCTTTCTTT
CDR3 length: 16; V gene: TRBV5-4; clone size: NA; D gene: TRBD1; J gene: TRBJ2-1; CDR3 protein: CASSRAWTGGMDEQFF; CDR3 DNA: TGTGCCAGCAGCCGAGCGTGGACAGGGGGCATGGATGAGCAGTTCTTC
CDR3 length: 14; V gene: TRBV18; clone size: once; D gene: TRBD1; J gene: TRBJ1-1; CDR3 protein: CASSPDRGDTEAFF; CDR3 DNA: TGTGCCAGCTCACCAGACAGGGGGGACACTGAAGCTTTCTTT
CDR3 length: 14; V gene: TRBV19; clone size: NA; D gene: NA; J gene: TRBJ2-7; CDR3 protein: CASSITETSYEQYF; CDR3 DNA: TGTGCCAGTAGTATTACAGAGACCTCCTACGAGCAGTACTTC
CDR3 length: 13; V gene: TRBV7-3; clone size: NA; D gene: TRBD2; J gene: TRBJ2-1; CDR3 protein: CASSSGLGGEQFF; CDR3 DNA: TGTGCCAGCAGCTCGGGACTAGGCGGTGAGCAGTTCTTC
CDR3 length: 14; V gene: TRBV7-2; clone size: NA; D gene: NA; J gene: TRBJ1-5; CDR3 protein: CASSLRPGHQPQHF; CDR3 DNA: TGTGCCAGCAGCTTACGGCCAGGCCATCAGCCCCAGCATTTT
CDR3 length: 13; V gene: TRBV2; clone size: NA; D gene: NA; J gene: TRBJ2-7; CDR3 protein: CASSESRGYEQYF; CDR3 DNA: TGTGCCAGCAGTGAAAGCAGGGGATACGAGCAGTACTTC
CDR3 length: 13; V gene: TRBV5-1; clone size: NA; D gene: NA; J gene: TRBJ1-2; CDR3 protein: CASSPRALYGYTF; CDR3 DNA: TGCGCCAGCAGCCCCAGGGCCCTCTATGGCTACACCTTC
CDR3 length: 13; V gene: TRBV10-3; clone size: NA; D gene: NA; J gene: TRBJ2-5; CDR3 protein: CAILEGNQETQYF; CDR3 DNA: TGTGCCATCCTAGAAGGCAACCAAGAGACCCAGTACTTC
CDR3 length: 13; V gene: TRBV6-6; clone size: NA; D gene: NA; J gene: TRBJ2-7; CDR3 protein: CASSYSVGYEQYF; CDR3 DNA: TGTGCCAGCAGTTACTCTGTCGGCTACGAGCAGTACTTC
CDR3 length: 15; V gene: TRBV9; clone size: NA; D gene: TRBD2; J gene: TRBJ2-2; CDR3 protein: CASSVSGSVTGELFF; CDR3 DNA: TGTGCCAGCAGCGTTAGCGGGAGTGTTACCGGGGAGCTGTTTTTT
CDR3 length: 14; V gene: TRBV7-9; clone size: NA; D gene: NA; J gene: TRBJ1-6; CDR3 protein: CARGSRGYNSPLHF; CDR3 DNA: TGTGCCAGGGGTTCCCGGGGATATAATTCACCCCTCCACTTT
CDR3 length: 14; V gene: TRBV4-2; clone size: NA; D gene: NA; J gene: TRBJ1-5; CDR3 protein: CASSQDDGDQPQHF; CDR3 DNA: TGTGCCAGCAGCCAAGACGACGGAGATCAGCCCCAGCATTTT
CDR3 length: 17; V gene: TRBV15; clone size: NA; D gene: NA; J gene: TRBJ1-5; CDR3 protein: CATSSPRDYYSNQPQHF; CDR3 DNA: TGTGCCACCAGCAGCCCCCGGGACTACTATAGCAATCAGCCCCAGCATTTT
CDR3 length: 16; V gene: TRBV7-2; clone size: NA; D gene: TRBD1; J gene: TRBJ2-1; CDR3 protein: CASALVQGEIGNEQFF; CDR3 DNA: TGTGCCAGCGCCCTTGTTCAGGGGGAGATTGGCAATGAGCAGTTCTTC
CDR3 length: 14; V gene: TRBV28; clone size: NA; D gene: NA; J gene: TRBJ1-2; CDR3 protein: CASSLVGRNYGYTF; CDR3 DNA: TGTGCCAGCAGTTTGGTCGGGCGGAACTATGGCTACACCTTC
CDR3 length: 13; V gene: TRBV5-1; clone size: NA; D gene: TRBD1; J gene: TRBJ1-1; CDR3 protein: CASSRQGSSEAFF; CDR3 DNA: TGCGCCAGCAGCCGACAGGGCAGCTCTGAAGCTTTCTTT
CDR3 length: 16; V gene: TRBV5-1; clone size: NA; D gene: TRBD1; J gene: TRBJ2-1; CDR3 protein: CASSQLPGQGNNEQFF; CDR3 DNA: TGCGCCAGCAGCCAACTACCGGGACAGGGAAACAATGAGCAGTTCTTC
CDR3 length: 14; V gene: TRBV6-6; clone size: NA; D gene: TRBD2; J gene: TRBJ2-1; CDR3 protein: CASSLAGESNEQFF; CDR3 DNA: TGTGCCAGCAGTTTAGCGGGAGAGAGCAATGAGCAGTTCTTC
CDR3 length: 16; V gene: TRBV14; clone size: NA; D gene: TRBD2; J gene: TRBJ2-7; CDR3 protein: CASSALAGRVPHEQYF; CDR3 DNA: TGTGCCAGCAGCGCCTTAGCGGGAAGGGTTCCCCACGAGCAGTACTTC
CDR3 length: 17; V gene: TRBV7-3; clone size: NA; D gene: NA; J gene: TRBJ2-3; CDR3 protein: CASSLGLGGRSTDTQYF; CDR3 DNA: TGTGCCAGCAGCTTAGGTCTTGGCGGACGAAGCACAGATACGCAGTATTTT
CDR3 length: 14; V gene: TRBV7-3; clone size: few; D gene: NA; J gene: TRBJ1-4; CDR3 protein: CASSLNRGDEKLFF; CDR3 DNA: TGTGCCAGCAGCTTAAACCGAGGGGACGAAAAACTGTTTTTT
CDR3 length: 16; V gene: TRBV10-3; clone size: NA; D gene: NA; J gene: TRBJ2-3; CDR3 protein: CAISESGGDSTDTQYF; CDR3 DNA: TGTGCCATCAGTGAGTCCGGCGGAGATAGCACAGATACGCAGTATTTT
CDR3 length: 17; V gene: TRBV29-1; clone size: few; D gene: TRBD2; J gene: TRBJ2-3; CDR3 protein: CSGDTGLAGERTDTQYF; CDR3 DNA: TGCAGCGGCGACACAGGACTAGCGGGGGAGCGCACAGATACGCAGTATTTT
CDR3 length: 15; V gene: TRBV5-1; clone size: few; D gene: TRBD1; J gene: TRBJ2-3; CDR3 protein: CASTSTGGHTDTQYF; CDR3 DNA: TGCGCCAGCACCTCAACAGGGGGACACACAGATACGCAGTATTTT
CDR3 length: 17; V gene: TRBV7-3; clone size: NA; D gene: TRBD1; J gene: TRBJ1-2; CDR3 protein: CASSPYLPGQGAHGYTF; CDR3 DNA: TGTGCCAGCAGCCCCTATCTTCCGGGACAGGGGGCCCATGGCTACACCTTC
CDR3 length: 12; V gene: TRBV6-1; clone size: few; D gene: NA; J gene: TRBJ1-1; CDR3 protein: CASKGVDTEAFF; CDR3 DNA: TGTGCCAGCAAGGGAGTAGACACTGAAGCTTTCTTT
CDR3 length: 14; V gene: TRBV15; clone size: NA; D gene: NA; J gene: TRBJ1-5; CDR3 protein: CATSRGGSNQPQHF; CDR3 DNA: TGTGCCACCAGCAGAGGGGGATCCAATCAGCCCCAGCATTTT
CDR3 length: 15; V gene: TRBV5-1; clone size: NA; D gene: TRBD1; J gene: TRBJ1-1; CDR3 protein: CASSFQGGTNTEAFF; CDR3 DNA: TGCGCCAGCAGTTTCCAGGGGGGGACGAACACTGAAGCTTTCTTT
CDR3 length: 14; V gene: TRBV10-1; clone size: NA; D gene: TRBD2; J gene: TRBJ2-7; CDR3 protein: CASSDSGSSYEQYF; CDR3 DNA: TGCGCCAGCAGTGACAGCGGGAGCTCCTACGAGCAGTACTTC
CDR3 length: 14; V gene: TRBV28; clone size: NA; D gene: NA; J gene: TRBJ2-7; CDR3 protein: CASSLSLGAYEQYF; CDR3 DNA: TGTGCCAGCAGTTTATCTTTGGGGGCGTACGAGCAGTACTTC
CDR3 length: 16; V gene: TRBV18; clone size: NA; D gene: NA; J gene: TRBJ1-4; CDR3 protein: CASSPPGQATNEKLFF; CDR3 DNA: TGTGCCAGCTCACCACCGGGGCAGGCAACTAATGAAAAACTGTTTTTT
CDR3 length: 14; V gene: TRBV4-1; clone size: NA; D gene: TRBD2; J gene: TRBJ2-7; CDR3 protein: CASSRLADTYEQYF; CDR3 DNA: TGCGCCAGCAGCCGGCTAGCGGATACCTACGAGCAGTACTTC
CDR3 length: 16; V gene: TRBV18; clone size: NA; D gene: NA; J gene: TRBJ1-1; CDR3 protein: CASSPIRSGGNTEAFF; CDR3 DNA: TGTGCCAGCTCACCAATCAGATCTGGAGGGAACACTGAAGCTTTCTTT
CDR3 length: 13; V gene: TRBV19; clone size: NA; D gene: NA; J gene: TRBJ1-2; CDR3 protein: CASSSRGDYGYTF; CDR3 DNA: TGTGCCAGTAGTAGTCGCGGGGACTATGGCTACACCTTC
CDR3 length: 16; V gene: TRBV30; clone size: few; D gene: NA; J gene: TRBJ2-7; CDR3 protein: CAWRDPRWPFTYEQYF; CDR3 DNA: TGTGCCTGGAGGGACCCTCGGTGGCCTTTTACCTACGAGCAGTACTTC
CDR3 length: 15; V gene: TRBV18; clone size: once; D gene: NA; J gene: TRBJ2-2; CDR3 protein: CASSPRLTNTGELFF; CDR3 DNA: TGTGCCAGCTCACCACGACTCACGAACACCGGGGAGCTGTTTTTT
CDR3 length: 13; V gene: TRBV7-2; clone size: NA; D gene: NA; J gene: TRBJ1-1; CDR3 protein: CASSSTPNTEAFF; CDR3 DNA: TGTGCCAGCAGCTCGACACCTAACACTGAAGCTTTCTTT
CDR3 length: 17; V gene: TRBV7-2; clone size: NA; D gene: NA; J gene: TRBJ1-4; CDR3 protein: CASSRRLSGAPNEKLFF; CDR3 DNA: TGTGCCAGCAGCCGCCGTTTGTCAGGGGCGCCTAATGAAAAACTGTTTTTT
CDR3 length: 15; V gene: TRBV7-2; clone size: once; D gene: TRBD1; J gene: TRBJ2-2; CDR3 protein: CASRWDSENTGELFF; CDR3 DNA: TGTGCCAGCCGCTGGGACAGCGAGAACACCGGGGAGCTGTTTTTT
CDR3 length: 18; V gene: TRBV30; clone size: NA; D gene: TRBD2; J gene: TRBJ2-3; CDR3 protein: CAWSRGRMGLGWPDTQYF; CDR3 DNA: TGTGCCTGGAGTCGGGGGCGGATGGGACTAGGTTGGCCAGATACGCAGTATTTT